This T cell receptor (beta chain) derives from a study of T cells in Graves' hyperthyroidism and ophthalmopathy. Stability of Graves' hyperthyroidism was defined as absent ophthalmopathy progression within 18 months. Uncontrolled infection, other autoimmune disease, pregnancy or lactation barred patients from enrollment. Trimming pared 6 bases from V and 4 bases from J, leaving 27 bases between. The CDR3 spans 20 residues. The germline CDR1 and CDR2 sequences are KGHDR and SFDVKD. This clonotype came up many times. There were TCR beta CDR3 regions amplified from RNA transcripts. HTBI primers drove first-round RT-PCR of the TCR CDR3. TCRdb processed the multiplex PCR reads anew with MiXCR; each CDR3 protein has one entry. This table has about 290,000 distinct CDR3 sequences, approximately 14% appearing once.

The chain couples TRBV24-1 to TRBJ2-6; TRBD1 might be the D (6 bases). This receptor was identified in a woman between 35 and 50 years old with Graves' hyperthyroidism. Specimen: blood. The CDR3 loop is CATSTSRGTDQGKGANVLTF. The CDR3 DNA follows: TGTGCCACCAGTACTTCAAGGGGGACGGATCAGGGGAAAGGGGCCAACGTCCTGACTTTC.